This paragraph covers one TCR beta chain sequence. What it binds is unknown. Germline V gene lookup returns CDR1 LNHDA and CDR2 SQIVND (reference sequence). This CDR3 has 12 residues. Deletions cut 5 bases from V and 7 bases from J, with 11 bases between. This entry comes from a study of CD8 T cells in Susac syndrome. Overall study: There were Susac syndrome patients who were therapy-naive at blood draw, others on corticosteroids, and others on intravenous immunoglobulin alone. Study-level points and caveats: In total CD8+ repertoires, fewer than 20 Susac-specific public clones were found, and in CD8+ TEMRA repertoires, about 5 were found.

RNA, at about 0.5 to 1 ug, was reverse transcribed with random hexamers. TCRdb ran MiXCR on the immunoSEQ multiplex PCR reads and lists one entry per CDR3 protein. The repertoire has around 150,000 distinct CDR3 sequences, 95% of them found once; the top ten carry approximately 0.18%. Purification of the CD8+ and CD4+ T cells relied on negative isolation, and TEMRA cells underwent FACS enrichment. The sample was CD8+ T cells from PBMCs. This TCR came from a human donor with Susac syndrome. The V gene is TRBV19, the J gene TRBJ1-2, with D possibly matching TRBD1 (5 bases). CDR3 in DNA: TGTGCCAGTAGTGTCGACAGCACTGGCTACACCTTC. Translated: CASSVDSTGYTF.